The rows below give T cell receptor beta chains drawn from one sample of a study of blood T cell repertoires in COVID-19. Data came from immunoSEQ multiplex PCR; TCRdb stores just in-frame clones and leaves some out. Of about 190,000 clones listed, around 80% are singletons. Material for sequencing was peripheral blood. The receptors derive from a woman in her fifties or sixties with acute or convalescent COVID-19. CDR3s include the opening cysteine and the closing phenylalanine or tryptophan. The D gene is left open where the match is weak. Clone size, where shown, is once, few, many, or a class for clones that have expanded.

clone_size d_call cdr3_length j_call v_call cdr3_aa cdr3_nt
- - 14 TRBJ2-4 TRBV3-1/TRBV3-2 CASSQEARANIQYF TGTGCCAGCAGCCAAGAGGCCAGGGCAAACATTCAGTACTTC
- TRBD1 12 TRBJ1-2 TRBV29-1 CSADRGRGGYTF TGCAGCGCAGACAGGGGGCGAGGTGGCTACACCTTC
- - 15 TRBJ2-6 TRBV7-2 CASSFGGSGANVLTF TGTGCCAGCAGCTTCGGGGGCTCTGGGGCCAACGTCCTGACTTTC
- TRBD1 15 TRBJ1-4 TRBV30 CAWSPSRQGGEKLFF TGTGCCTGGAGTCCTAGTCGACAGGGAGGAGAAAAACTGTTTTTT
- - 14 TRBJ2-7 TRBV7-9 CASSSRGEPYEQYF TGTGCCAGCAGCTCCCGCGGGGAACCCTACGAGCAGTACTTC
once TRBD1 14 TRBJ1-2 TRBV5-1 CASSPGQGEYGYTF TGCGCCAGCAGCCCGGGACAGGGGGAGTATGGCTACACCTTC
- - 16 TRBJ2-2 TRBV27 CASSSPDSANTGELFF TGTGCCAGCAGTTCCCCGGACAGCGCGAACACCGGGGAGCTGTTTTTT
- - 12 TRBJ1-3 TRBV2 CASGGPGNTIYF TGTGCCAGCGGTGGTCCAGGAAACACCATATATTTT
- - 13 TRBJ1-2 TRBV27 CASSSTQGTGYTF TGTGCCAGCAGTTCAACGCAGGGTACGGGCTACACCTTC
- - 20 TRBJ2-5 TRBV5-1 CASSALSRQGGPGDQETQYF TGCGCCAGCAGCGCACTGAGTAGGCAGGGGGGCCCCGGCGACCAAGAGACCCAGTACTTC